This is a list of T cell receptor beta chains from one sample in a study of PD-1 blockade in classical Hodgkin lymphoma. The protocol was immunoSEQ multiplex PCR, while the TCRdb copy is restricted to in-frame clones and leaves out a portion. This table has roughly 7,100 clones, about 80% appearing once. Sequencing used CD4+ T cells from blood, obtained at baseline. These receptors were taken from a human donor with classical Hodgkin lymphoma. Both conserved end residues are trimmed from each CDR3.

j_call | v_call | cdr3_aa
TRBJ2-2 | TRBV11-2 | ASELAGARGTGELF
TRBJ2-5 | TRBV5-1 | ASSYSNGQGETQY
TRBJ1-2 | TRBV19 | AGRRTVDYGYT
TRBJ1-2 | TRBV6-1 | ASREPSGGANYGYT
TRBJ2-3 | TRBV9 | ASSEAWGTDTQY
TRBJ2-1 | TRBV5-4 | ASSRTGLRERNEQF
TRBJ2-3 | TRBV28 | ASRSGQGYTQY
TRBJ2-2 | TRBV4-1 | ASSQPAGELF
TRBJ2-3 | TRBV30 | AWISEDFLHTDTQY
TRBJ2-5 | TRBV4-1 | ASSHSLKAGYQETQY